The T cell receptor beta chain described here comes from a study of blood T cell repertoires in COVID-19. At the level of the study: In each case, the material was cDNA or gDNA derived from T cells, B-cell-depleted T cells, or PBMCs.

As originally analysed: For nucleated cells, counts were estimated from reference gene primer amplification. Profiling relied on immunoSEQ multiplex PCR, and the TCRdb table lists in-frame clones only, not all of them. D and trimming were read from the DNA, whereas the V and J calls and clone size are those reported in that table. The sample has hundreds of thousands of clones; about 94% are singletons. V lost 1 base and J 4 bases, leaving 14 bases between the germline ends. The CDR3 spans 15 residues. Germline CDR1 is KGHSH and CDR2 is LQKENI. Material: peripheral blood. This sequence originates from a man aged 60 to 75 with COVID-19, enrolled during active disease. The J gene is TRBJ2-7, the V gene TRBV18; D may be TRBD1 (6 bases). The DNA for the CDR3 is TGTGCCAGCTCACCACTTCTGAGTCAGGGGTACGAGCAGTACTTC. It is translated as CASSPLLSQGYEQYF.